The 16 T cell receptor beta chains given below trace back to one sample, sequenced in a study of T-cell memory formation after mild COVID-19. Each CDR3 protein gets one entry after TCRdb re-called the 5' RACE reads with MiXCR. The data contain 250,000 to 300,000 distinct CDR3 sequences, about a sixth of them seen just once; the ten biggest clones take up 20% to 25%. The sample comprised PBMCs or a T cell subset sorted from them (not recorded which). The receptors originated from a young man who had mild COVID-19 (a few samples of this study predate the infection). Cell type and time point are not known.

This sequence joins TRBV10-3 and TRBJ1-2, with TRBD1 identical over 9 bases. The ends lost 8 bases at V and 2 bases at J; junction bases unmatched: 12. Germline CDR1 reads ENHRY; CDR2 reads SYGVKD. CDR3 length: 16 amino acids. The CDR3 nucleotides are TGTGCCATCGCCCCCGTAGGACAGGGGAAAAACTATGGCTACACCTTC. It specifies CAIAPVGQGKNYGYTF.

This chain connects TRBV20-1 to TRBJ1-2, with TRBD1 as a possible D gene (5 bases). Germline CDR1 is DFQATT and CDR2 is SNEGSKA (reference sequence). The V end was cut by 5 bases, the J end by 4 bases, with 20 bases between. This CDR3 is 15 amino acids long. The CDR3 DNA sequence: TGCAGTGCTTCACTAGGGGCAGACTCACCCTATGGCTACACCTTC. Translating it yields CSASLGADSPYGYTF.

This rearrangement joins TRBV11-2 to TRBJ2-1, with 9 bases fitting TRBD2. After removal of 2 bases from V and 9 bases from J, the junction contained 8 bases not matched to a gene. Per germline, CDR1 SGHAT and CDR2 FQNNGV. The CDR3 contains 15 residues. The CDR3 is CASSLYGGGAAEQFF. The CDR3 region has the DNA TGTGCCAGCAGCTTATACGGCGGGGGGGCCGCTGAGCAGTTCTTC.

The gene calls are TRBV6-5 and TRBJ1-2; D not resolved. V was pared by 5 bases and J by 2 bases, with 6 bases between. The CDR3 is 12 residues long. From germline, CDR1 is MNHEY and CDR2 SVGAGI. The CDR3 loop reads CASSRRNYGYTF. The CDR3, as DNA: TGTGCCAGCAGTCGGAGGAACTATGGCTACACCTTC.

V and J are TRBV6-1 and TRBJ2-2; D unresolved. This CDR3 is 15 amino acids long. Germline lookup yields CDR1 MNHNS and CDR2 SASEGT. Trimming pared 6 bases from V and 4 bases from J, leaving 15 bases between. CDR3 residues: CASRDGGWGTGELFF. For the CDR3, the DNA is TGTGCCAGCAGGGACGGTGGGTGGGGCACCGGGGAGCTGTTTTTT.

The chain links TRBV11-2 to TRBJ2-3; 9 bases are shared with TRBD2. With 1 base clipped from V and 1 base from J, the junction kept 12 bases outside the gene matches. Germline CDR1 SGHAT, CDR2 FQNNGV. This CDR3 has 19 residues. CDR3 amino acids: CASSLALAGGLMRTDTQYF. The CDR3 DNA sequence: TGTGCCAGCAGCTTAGCTCTGGCGGGGGGGCTAATGCGCACAGATACGCAGTATTTT.

Ten or more counts support this clonotype. The genes are TRBV5-1 and TRBJ1-6, with D uncertain. The germline gives CDR1 SGHRS, CDR2 YFSETQ. Trimming removed 3 bases from V and 9 bases from J, with 10 bases in between. This CDR3 comprises 13 residues. The CDR3 DNA is TGCGCCAGCAGCTCCGAGGGTAGTTCACCCCTCCACTTT. This encodes CASSSEGSSPLHF.

This clonotype was seen a handful of times. The chain joins TRBV4-3 to TRBJ2-1, with D maybe TRBD1 (6 bases). Germline V gene data show CDR1 as LGHNA and CDR2 as YSLEER. The length of the CDR3 is 15 residues. With 1 base removed from V and 4 bases from J, the gap between germline ends came to 11 bases. This chain's CDR3 is CASSQGEDRYNEQFF. The CDR3 DNA reads as TGCGCCAGCAGCCAAGGAGAAGACAGGTACAATGAGCAGTTCTTC.

The chain couples TRBV7-2 to TRBJ2-5; 7 bases line up with TRBD1. The CDR3 runs 14 residues. Germline lookup yields CDR1 SGHTA and CDR2 FQGNSA. V lost 9 bases to trimming and J lost 5 bases; unmatched junction nucleotides: 12. For the CDR3, the DNA is TGTGCCAGTAGGGGGCAGGGCGCCGGGGAGACCCAGTACTTC. Its translation: CASRGQGAGETQYF.

This clonotype was counted only a few times. The chain combines TRBV20-1 with TRBJ1-5; TRBD1 might be the D (5 bases). V was pared by 6 bases and J by 0 bases, with 18 bases between. This CDR3 spans 16 amino acids. CDR1 DFQATT and CDR2 SNEGSKA come from the germline V gene (reference sequence). DNA of the CDR3: TGCAGTGCGACAAACCGGGACCTCCCTAGCAATCAGCCCCAGCATTTT. Translated, it gives CSATNRDLPSNQPQHF.

This sequence joins TRBV5-1 and TRBJ2-3; no clear D. Germline assignment: CDR1 SGHRS and CDR2 YFSETQ. V was clipped by 5 bases and J by 1 base, with 8 bases between them. The CDR3 spans 13 residues. CDR3 DNA sequence: TGCGCCAGCAGTGACCTGGGCACAGATACGCAGTATTTT. This codes for CASSDLGTDTQYF.

This clonotype was found a few times. The V call is TRBV6-2 or TRBV6-3, the J call TRBJ1-1; the match to TRBD1 covers 8 bases. The germline gives CDR1 MNHEY, CDR2 SVGEGT. With V trimmed by 6 bases and J by 0 bases, 6 bases remained unmatched. This CDR3 contains 15 residues. CDR3 protein: CASRRQGFMNTEAFF. The CDR3, as DNA: TGTGCCAGCAGGCGACAGGGGTTCATGAACACTGAAGCTTTCTTT.

This clonotype was found a few times. The gene calls are TRBV7-2 and TRBJ2-7, with no clear D. The CDR3 is made up of 14 amino acids. Trimming left V 1 base short and J 5 bases short, with 12 bases between. Looked up from germline, CDR1 is SGHTA and CDR2 is FQGNSA. The CDR3 is CASSLEVGRDEQYV. DNA for the CDR3: TGTGCCAGCAGCTTAGAAGTGGGTAGAGACGAGCAGTACGTC.

The CDR3 reads CASSEQGRGEQYV. Here the CDR3 DNA reads TGTGCCAGCAGTGAACAGGGGCGCGGCGAGCAGTACGTC. The rearrangement uses TRBV2 and TRBJ2-7, with D possibly TRBD1 on 6 matching bases. Looked up from germline, CDR1 is SNHLY and CDR2 is FYNNEI. The CDR3 has 13 residues. V was pared by 2 bases and J by 6 bases, with 11 bases between.

This clonotype came up a few times. The chain uses TRBV12-3 or TRBV12-4 and TRBJ2-3; D is possibly TRBD1 or TRBD2 (6 bases each). Trimming pared 2 bases from V and 1 base from J, leaving 10 bases between. CDR3 length equals 15 residues. The CDR3 protein is CASSLRGVRTDTQYF. In DNA, the CDR3 is TGTGCCAGCAGTTTAAGGGGGGTACGCACAGATACGCAGTATTTT.

This clonotype was picked up a small number of times. The chain recombines TRBV29-1 with TRBJ2-1, with D perhaps TRBD2 (8 bases). Germline V CDR1 and CDR2: SQVTM, ANQGSEA. The V end lost 0 bases, the J end lost 9 bases, and 21 bases lay between the germline ends. This CDR3 region has 16 residues. The chain's CDR3 is CSVEDLWGTAGAEQFF. CDR3 coding DNA: TGCAGCGTTGAAGATCTTTGGGGGACAGCGGGAGCTGAGCAGTTCTTC.